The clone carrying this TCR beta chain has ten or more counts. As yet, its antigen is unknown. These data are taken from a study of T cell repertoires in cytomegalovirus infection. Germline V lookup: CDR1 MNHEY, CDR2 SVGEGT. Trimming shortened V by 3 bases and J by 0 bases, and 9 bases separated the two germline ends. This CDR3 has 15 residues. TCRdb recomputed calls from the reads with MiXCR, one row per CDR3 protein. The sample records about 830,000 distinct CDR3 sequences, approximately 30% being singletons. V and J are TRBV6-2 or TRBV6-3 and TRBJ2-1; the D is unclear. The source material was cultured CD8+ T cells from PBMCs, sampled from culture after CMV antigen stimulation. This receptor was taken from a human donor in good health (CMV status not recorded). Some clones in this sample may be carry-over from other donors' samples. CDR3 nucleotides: TGTGCCAGCAGTTATGAATTTAGCTCCTACAATGAGCAGTTCTTC. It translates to CASSYEFSSYNEQFF.